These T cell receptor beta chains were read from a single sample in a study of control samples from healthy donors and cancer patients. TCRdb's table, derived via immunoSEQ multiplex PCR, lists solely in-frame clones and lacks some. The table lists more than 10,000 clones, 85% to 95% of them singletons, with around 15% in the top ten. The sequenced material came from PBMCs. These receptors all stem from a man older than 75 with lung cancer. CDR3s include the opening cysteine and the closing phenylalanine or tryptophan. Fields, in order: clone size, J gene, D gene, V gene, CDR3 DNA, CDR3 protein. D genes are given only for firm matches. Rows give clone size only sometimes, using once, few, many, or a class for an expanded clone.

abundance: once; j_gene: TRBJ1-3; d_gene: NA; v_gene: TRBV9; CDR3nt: TGTGCCAGCAGCCCTCGACAGACCTCTGGAAACACCATATATTTT; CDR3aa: CASSPRQTSGNTIYF
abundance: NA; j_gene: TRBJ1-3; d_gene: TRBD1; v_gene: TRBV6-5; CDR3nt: TGTGCCAGCAGTCCCGACAGGGCATCTGGAAACACCATATATTTT; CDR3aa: CASSPDRASGNTIYF
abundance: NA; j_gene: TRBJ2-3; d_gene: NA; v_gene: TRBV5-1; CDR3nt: TGCGCCAGCAGCTTGGACAGGGCCACAGATACGCAGTATTTT; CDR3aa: CASSLDRATDTQYF
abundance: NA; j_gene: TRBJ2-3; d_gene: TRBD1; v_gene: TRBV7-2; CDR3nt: TGTGCCAGCAGCCCTCGGGACAGAGATACGCAGTATTTT; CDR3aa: CASSPRDRDTQYF
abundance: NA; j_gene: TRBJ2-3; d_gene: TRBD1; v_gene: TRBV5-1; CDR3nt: TGCGCCAGCAGAGCCCAGACAGGGGTCCGGGGGACAGATACGCAGTATTTT; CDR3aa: CASRAQTGVRGTDTQYF
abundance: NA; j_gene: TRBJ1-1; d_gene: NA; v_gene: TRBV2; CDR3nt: TGTGCCAGCAGAGAAGGGACTCAGGGAGCTTTCTTT; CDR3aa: CASREGTQGAFF
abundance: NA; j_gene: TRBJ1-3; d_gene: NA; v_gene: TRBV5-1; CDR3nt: TGCGCCAGCAGCTCAGCCTCTGGAAACACCATATATTTT; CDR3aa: CASSSASGNTIYF
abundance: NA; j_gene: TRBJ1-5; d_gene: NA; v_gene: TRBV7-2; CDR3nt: TGTGCCAGCAGCTTAGAGGACGGCAGGTCCCAGCATTTT; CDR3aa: CASSLEDGRSQHF
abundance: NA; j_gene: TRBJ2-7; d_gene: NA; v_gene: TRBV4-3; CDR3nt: TGCGCCAGCAGCCAAGATCGGGGTAGCTCCTACGAGCAGTACTTC; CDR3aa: CASSQDRGSSYEQYF
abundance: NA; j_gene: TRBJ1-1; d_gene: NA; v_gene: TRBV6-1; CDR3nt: TGTGCCAGCAGTGATTTGGTGAGAGGAACGGGCACTGAAGCTTTCTTT; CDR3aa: CASSDLVRGTGTEAFF
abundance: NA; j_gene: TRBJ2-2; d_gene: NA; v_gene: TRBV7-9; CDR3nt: TGTGCCAGCAGCTTAGCGGGGGGGCGCACCGGGGAGCTGTTTTTT; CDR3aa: CASSLAGGRTGELFF
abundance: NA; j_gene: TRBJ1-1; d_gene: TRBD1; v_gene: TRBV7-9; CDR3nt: TGTGCCAGCACCTGGGACAGGGAGAACACTGAAGCTTTCTTT; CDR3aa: CASTWDRENTEAFF
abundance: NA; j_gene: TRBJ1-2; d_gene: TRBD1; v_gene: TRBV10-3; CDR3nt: TGTGCCATCAGTGAGGGGACAGGGGCGATCTATGGCTACACCTTC; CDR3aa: CAISEGTGAIYGYTF